The rows below give T cell receptor beta chains drawn from one sample of a study of CD8 T cells in ankylosing spondylitis. TCRdb re-called the 5' RACE reads with MiXCR, one entry per CDR3 protein. The sample holds about 250,000 distinct CDR3 sequences; over 9.5% are singletons and the top ten take 2.6%. The sequencing input was blood, either unsorted or a sorted T cell fraction (not recorded which). The source is a male donor with ankylosing spondylitis or in good health (not recorded which). Both conserved end residues are part of each CDR3. A D gene is named only where the DNA matches it firmly. Not every row has a clone size; where given, it reads once, few, many or a size class.

J gene | clone size | D gene | V gene | CDR3 protein | CDR3 DNA
TRBJ1-4 | many | NA | TRBV18 | CASSGTIEEKLFF | TGTGCCAGCTCCGGGACCATCGAGGAAAAACTGTTTTTT
TRBJ2-7 | NA | TRBD1 | TRBV27 | CASSLLGQGYEQYF | TGTGCCAGCAGTTTACTGGGACAGGGCTACGAGCAGTACTTC
TRBJ2-1 | few | TRBD2 | TRBV11-2 | CASSRQGTRSHEQFF | TGTGCCAGCAGCCGTCAGGGGACTAGGTCCCATGAGCAGTTCTTC
TRBJ2-1 | many | NA | TRBV7-9 | CASSFTATTYNEQFF | TGTGCCAGCAGCTTTACAGCAACAACCTACAATGAGCAGTTCTTC
TRBJ1-2 | many | NA | TRBV20-1 | CSARDTNYGYTF | TGCAGTGCTAGGGACACTAACTATGGCTACACCTTC
TRBJ2-3 | many | TRBD2 | TRBV4-2 | CASSQDALAGGPRTDTQYF | TGTGCCAGCAGCCAAGACGCACTGGCGGGGGGCCCCCGCACAGATACGCAGTATTTT
TRBJ2-4 | many | NA | TRBV4-1 | CASSQDRVGMGNIQYF | TGCGCCAGCAGCCAAGATCGCGTTGGTATGGGAAACATTCAGTACTTC
TRBJ2-7 | many | NA | TRBV4-1 | CASSQVSSYEQYF | TGCGCCAGCAGCCAGGTGAGCTCCTACGAGCAGTACTTC
TRBJ2-1 | many | TRBD2 | TRBV6-5 | CASSYGGAYNEQFF | TGTGCCAGCAGTTACGGGGGGGCCTACAATGAGCAGTTCTTC
TRBJ2-7 | many | TRBD2 | TRBV4-1 | CASSQVGGGPEEQYF | TGCGCCAGCAGCCAGGTGGGCGGGGGGCCGGAGGAGCAGTACTTC